This T cell receptor (beta chain) was obtained from a study of PD-1 blockade in classical Hodgkin lymphoma. Study-wide results and limits: By C4D1 there was a significant rise in CD4+ TCR diversity but not in CD8+ TCR diversity. With respect to the repertoire differences, their causes, possibly disease activity or prior therapy, remain undefined. The study reported lower baseline TCR diversity in newly diagnosed patients than in healthy donors.

All the patients suffered relapse after autologous stem cell transplantation, and brentuximab vedotin exposure differed. Some clones are missing from TCRdb's copy, which holds only in-frame ones; the method was immunoSEQ multiplex PCR. Here the sample spans 12,000 to 15,000 clones, about four fifths being singletons. In regard to this clone: Its antigen is unidentified.

The TCR comes from a human donor with classical Hodgkin lymphoma. The sample in question was peripheral blood mononuclear cells (PBMCs), obtained before the second cycle of nivolumab.

CDR3 nucleotides: TGCGCCAGCAGCTTGGCCCTGAGGACAGAAAGCTCTGGGGCCAACGTCCTGACTTTC. Residues: CASSLALRTESSGANVLTF. The chain links TRBV5-1 to TRBJ2-6; maybe TRBD1 (6 bases). This CDR3 contains 19 residues. Germline-derived CDR1 and CDR2 are SGHRS and YFSETQ. V lost 0 bases, J lost 0 bases, and 16 bases lay in between.